These T cell receptor beta chains were read from a single sample in a study of blood T cells in healthy people across ages. TCRdb itself ran the 5' RACE reads through MiXCR, one entry per CDR3 protein. The data contain roughly 1.6 million distinct CDR3 sequences, about 35% of them seen just once; the ten biggest clones take up 10% to 12%. The source material was blood. All receptors derive from a woman aged 25 to 39 in good health. The CDR3 runs from the conserved cysteine through the conserved F or W. A D gene is named only where the DNA matches it firmly. Only part of the rows carry a size: once, few, many, or a class if the clone is expanded.

D,V,length,J,size,CDR3,DNA
NA,TRBV29-1,16,TRBJ2-7,NA,CNVGAFGGLYSYEQYF,TGCAACGTGGGTGCCTTCGGCGGACTGTACTCCTACGAGCAGTACTTC
TRBD1,TRBV4-2,19,TRBJ2-7,NA,CASSQDMTWDRRFSYEQYF,TGTGCCAGCAGCCAAGATATGACGTGGGACAGGCGTTTCTCCTACGAGCAGTACTTC
TRBD2,TRBV7-9,15,TRBJ2-3,NA,CASSFLGGSADTQYF,TGTGCCAGCAGCTTCCTGGGCGGGAGCGCAGATACGCAGTATTTT
NA,TRBV20-1,12,TRBJ1-2,NA,CSAIGRIYGYTF,TGCAGTGCTATCGGCCGGATCTATGGCTACACCTTC
NA,TRBV28,12,TRBJ2-1,NA,CAIAQGYNEQFF,TGTGCCATCGCCCAGGGATACAATGAGCAGTTCTTC
TRBD1,TRBV7-9,15,TRBJ2-5,NA,CAGTDRAAGQETQYF,TGTGCCGGCACGGACAGGGCGGCGGGGCAAGAGACCCAGTACTTC
NA,TRBV4-1,15,TRBJ1-2,few,CASSQPGPLLLGYTF,TGCGCCAGCAGCCAGCCGGGACCTCTTCTCCTTGGCTACACCTTC
NA,TRBV28,15,TRBJ1-4,NA,CASSSPLWANEKLFF,TGTGCCAGCAGTTCCCCCCTTTGGGCTAATGAAAAACTGTTTTTT
NA,TRBV20-1,13,TRBJ1-1,NA,CSANPRLNTEAFF,TGCAGTGCGAATCCTCGTTTGAACACTGAAGCTTTCTTT
TRBD1,TRBV7-8,17,TRBJ2-1,NA,CASSSRTGKSSYNEQFF,TGTGCCAGCAGCTCGAGGACAGGGAAGAGCTCCTACAATGAGCAGTTCTTC
NA,TRBV10-1,16,TRBJ2-1,few,CASSDAGPSSYNEQFF,TGCGCCAGCAGTGATGCCGGGCCGAGCTCCTACAATGAGCAGTTCTTC
NA,TRBV20-1,13,TRBJ1-5,few,CRVEGTFNQPQHF,TGCAGAGTGGAAGGGACCTTTAATCAGCCCCAGCATTTT
NA,TRBV6-1,14,TRBJ1-2,NA,CASSDLDSFYGYTF,TGTGCCAGCAGTGATTTAGACAGCTTCTATGGCTACACCTTC
NA,TRBV6-2/TRBV6-3,13,TRBJ2-1,NA,CSSTKSSYNEQFF,TGTTCCAGTACTAAAAGCTCCTACAATGAGCAGTTCTTC
NA,TRBV10-2,14,TRBJ2-5,many,CASSEWGPQETQYF,TGCGCCAGCAGTGAGTGGGGACCACAAGAGACCCAGTACTTC
TRBD2,TRBV7-8,14,TRBJ2-1,NA,CASSTTTSGNEQFF,TGTGCCAGCAGCACGACGACTAGCGGCAATGAGCAGTTCTTC